This TCR beta chain derives from a study of blood T cells in healthy people across ages. The second PCR ran about 6 to 12 cycles with a sample-barcoded 5' primer and J-beta primers. Any given sample supplied a minimum of 2.5 million CDR3-containing paired-end reads. TCRdb recomputed calls from the 5' RACE reads with MiXCR, one row per CDR3 protein. In the table there are 650,000 to 700,000 distinct CDR3 sequences, about 51% of which are singletons. CDR1 and CDR2 (germline): SGHRS, YFSETQ. The CDR3 runs 14 residues. V was cut by 4 bases and J by 6 bases, with 13 bases left in between. The gene calls are TRBV5-1 and TRBJ1-4; unclear D gene. The source material was blood. This receptor was taken from a woman aged 80 or over in good health. In DNA, the CDR3 is TGCGCCAGCAGCAGAGGCCGGCCAGATGAAAAACTGTTTTTT. Its protein is CASSRGRPDEKLFF.